This T cell receptor beta chain was recovered during a study of shared clonotypes between healthy human individuals. The wider study: Each donor's CD4 naive and CD4 memory cells filled three plates apiece, CD8 naive two, and CD8 memory one. Overall study findings and caveats: Specimens sampled were limited to blood, with tissue repertoires likely differing.

Remarks on this clone: Its antigen remains unknown.

Naive-designated CD8 cells lacked CD45RO, were positively enriched for CCR7, and omitted terminally differentiated effector memory CD45RA+ cells. This CDR3 spans 18 amino acids. V trimming: 5 bases; J trimming: 4 bases; junction bases outside the gene matches: 8. The germline V gene has CDR1 MDHEN and CDR2 SYDVKM. Several immunoSEQ plates held equal portions of the genomic DNA taken from each subset. Here immunoSEQ multiplex PCR was the method, and the copy in TCRdb shows in-frame clones only, minus some. The repertoire consists of about 580,000 clones, with 95% to 98% occurring once and the leading ten covering 0.3%.

The V call is TRBV28, the J call TRBJ2-1; 16 bases are shared with TRBD2. The TCR comes from a man aged 25 to 40 in good health. Sequenced: naive CD8+ T cells sorted from blood. CDR3 amino acids: CASSMTGTSGRVYNEQFF. The CDR3 DNA reads TGTGCCAGCAGTATGACCGGGACTAGCGGGAGGGTATACAATGAGCAGTTCTTC.